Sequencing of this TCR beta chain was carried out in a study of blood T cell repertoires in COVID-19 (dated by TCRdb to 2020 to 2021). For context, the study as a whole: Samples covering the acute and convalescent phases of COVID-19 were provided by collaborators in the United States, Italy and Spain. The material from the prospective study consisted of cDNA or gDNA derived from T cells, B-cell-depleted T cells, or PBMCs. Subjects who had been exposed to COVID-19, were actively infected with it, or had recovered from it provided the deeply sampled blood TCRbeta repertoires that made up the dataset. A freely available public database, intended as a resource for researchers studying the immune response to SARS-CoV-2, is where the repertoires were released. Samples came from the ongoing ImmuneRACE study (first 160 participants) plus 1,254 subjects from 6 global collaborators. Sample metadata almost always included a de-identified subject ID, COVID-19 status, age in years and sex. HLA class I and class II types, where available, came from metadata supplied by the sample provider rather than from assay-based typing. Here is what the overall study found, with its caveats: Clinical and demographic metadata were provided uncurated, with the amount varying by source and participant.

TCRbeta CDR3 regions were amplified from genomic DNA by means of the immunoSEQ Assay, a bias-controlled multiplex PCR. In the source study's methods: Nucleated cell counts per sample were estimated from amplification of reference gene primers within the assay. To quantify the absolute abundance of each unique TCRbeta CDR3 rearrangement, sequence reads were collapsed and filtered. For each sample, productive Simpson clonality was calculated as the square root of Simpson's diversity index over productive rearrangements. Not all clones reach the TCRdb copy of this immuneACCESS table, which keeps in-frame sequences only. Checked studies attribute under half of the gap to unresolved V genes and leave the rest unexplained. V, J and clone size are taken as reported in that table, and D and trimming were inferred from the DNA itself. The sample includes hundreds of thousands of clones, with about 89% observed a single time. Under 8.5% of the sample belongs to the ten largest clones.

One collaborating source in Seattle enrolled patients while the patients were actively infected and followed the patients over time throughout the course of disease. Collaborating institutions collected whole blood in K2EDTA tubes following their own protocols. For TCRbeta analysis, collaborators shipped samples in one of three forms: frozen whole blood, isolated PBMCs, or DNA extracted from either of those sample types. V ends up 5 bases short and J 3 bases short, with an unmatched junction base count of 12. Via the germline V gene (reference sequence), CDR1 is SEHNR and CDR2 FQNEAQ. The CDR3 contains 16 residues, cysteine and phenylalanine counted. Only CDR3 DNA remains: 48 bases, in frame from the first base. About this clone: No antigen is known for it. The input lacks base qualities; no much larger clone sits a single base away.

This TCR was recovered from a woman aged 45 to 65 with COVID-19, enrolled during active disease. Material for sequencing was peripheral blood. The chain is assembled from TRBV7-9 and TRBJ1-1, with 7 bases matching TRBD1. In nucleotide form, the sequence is TGTGCCAGCAGCACGCCGACAGGGCATATCGACACTGAAGCTTTCTTT. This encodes CASSTPTGHIDTEAFF.